Listed below are T cell receptor beta chains from one sample, sequenced in a study of blood T cell repertoires in COVID-19. Clones were read by immunoSEQ multiplex PCR, and TCRdb kept only the in-frame ones, dropping some. The table has over 450,000 clones, roughly nine tenths seen once. Sequences were obtained from peripheral blood. These receptors all come from a man aged 18-30 years with COVID-19, enrolled during active disease. CDR3s leave out the opening cysteine and the closing phenylalanine or tryptophan. The D gene is left open where the match is weak. Rows give clone size only sometimes, using once, few, many, or a class for an expanded clone.

>11|TRBV27|NA|NA|TRBJ2-2
ASSLQSFRELF
>11|TRBV12-3/TRBV12-4|NA|few|TRBJ1-1
ASSAVQGNKAF
>12|TRBV2|TRBD2|NA|TRBJ2-3
ASRRGDHTDTQY
>14|TRBV20-1|TRBD1|NA|TRBJ2-5
SASEAKGQAQETQY
>13|TRBV5-4|NA|NA|TRBJ1-4
ASSRKGYSNEKLF
>12|TRBV5-3|TRBD1|NA|TRBJ2-3
ARSRTGGADTQY
>11|TRBV19|NA|NA|TRBJ1-1
ASSSWTATEAF
>12|TRBV11-3|NA|NA|TRBJ2-5
ASSLVLAEETQY
>13|TRBV5-1|TRBD1|NA|TRBJ1-1
ASSLVGQKNTEAF
>13|TRBV3-1/TRBV3-2|TRBD2|once|TRBJ2-1
ASSPQGLAYNEQF
>15|TRBV9|TRBD2|NA|TRBJ2-2
ASSVEGSGSNTGELF
>12|TRBV7-6|TRBD1|once|TRBJ2-7
ASSSGQGDYEQY
>11|TRBV5-1|NA|NA|TRBJ2-3
ASSLERADTQY
>11|TRBV30|NA|once|TRBJ2-7
AWSPGALGEQY
>12|TRBV10-3|NA|NA|TRBJ1-1
AISEEGGRTEAF
>13|TRBV18|NA|few|TRBJ1-5
ASSPAGSRNQPQH
>10|TRBV13|NA|NA|TRBJ2-5
ASSSERETQY
>13|TRBV11-3|NA|NA|TRBJ2-1
ASSSGVGVGNEQF
>14|TRBV27|NA|NA|TRBJ2-7
ASSPGAGKGSYEQY
>15|TRBV19|TRBD2|NA|TRBJ2-2
ASSKVSGGPNTGELF
>14|TRBV15|NA|NA|TRBJ1-6
ATSRDRTPSSSPLH